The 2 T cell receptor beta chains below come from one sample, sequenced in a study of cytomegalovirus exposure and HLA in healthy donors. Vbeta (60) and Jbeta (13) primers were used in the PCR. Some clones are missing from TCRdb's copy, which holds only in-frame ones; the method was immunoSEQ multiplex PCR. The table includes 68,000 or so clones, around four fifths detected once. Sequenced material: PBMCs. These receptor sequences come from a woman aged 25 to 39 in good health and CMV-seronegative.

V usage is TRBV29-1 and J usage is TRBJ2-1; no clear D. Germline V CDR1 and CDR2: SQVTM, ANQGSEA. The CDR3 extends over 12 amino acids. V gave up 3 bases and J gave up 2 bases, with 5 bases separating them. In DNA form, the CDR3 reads TGCAGCGTTGATGCTACCTACAATGAGCAGTTCTTC. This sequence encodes CSVDATYNEQFF.

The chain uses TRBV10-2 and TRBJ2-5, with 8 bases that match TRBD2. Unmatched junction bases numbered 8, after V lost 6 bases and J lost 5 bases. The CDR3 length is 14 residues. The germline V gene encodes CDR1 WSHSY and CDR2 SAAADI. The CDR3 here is CASRRGTSGETQYF. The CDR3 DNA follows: TGCGCCAGCAGGCGAGGGACTAGTGGGGAGACCCAGTACTTC.